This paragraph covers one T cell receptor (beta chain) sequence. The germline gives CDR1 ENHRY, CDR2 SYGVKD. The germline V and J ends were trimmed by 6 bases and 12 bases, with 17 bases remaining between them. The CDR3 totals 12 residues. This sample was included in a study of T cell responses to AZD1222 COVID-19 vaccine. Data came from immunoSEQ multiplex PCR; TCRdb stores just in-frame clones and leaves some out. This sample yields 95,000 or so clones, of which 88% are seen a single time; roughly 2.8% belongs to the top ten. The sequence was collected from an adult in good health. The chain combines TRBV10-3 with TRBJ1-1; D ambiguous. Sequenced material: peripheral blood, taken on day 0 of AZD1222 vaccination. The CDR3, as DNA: TGTGCCATCAGCAGTTATGCCAGTTCGACTTTCTTT. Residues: CAISSYASSTFF.